The clone carrying this T cell receptor beta chain occurred many times. Its antigen is currently unknown. These data originate in a study of T cells in Graves' hyperthyroidism and ophthalmopathy. Overall study results and limits: Blood samples included most of the expanded thyroid clonotypes exceeding 0.001.

The CDR3 is 15 amino acids. Trimming removed 5 bases from V and 1 base from J, with 18 bases in between. The germline CDR1 and CDR2 sequences are DFQATT and SNEGSKA (reference sequence). The study left out patients who had uncontrolled infection, other autoimmune disease, pregnancy or lactation. Researchers took RNA transcripts and amplified the TCR beta CDR3 regions from them. The HTBI primer set drove a first-round RT-PCR of the TCR CDR3. Using its own MiXCR run on the multiplex PCR reads, TCRdb lists one record per CDR3 protein. This sample yields around 340,000 distinct CDR3 sequences, of which roughly a fifth are seen a single time; roughly 52% belongs to the top ten.

The TCR originated in a woman aged 45-65 years with Graves' hyperthyroidism. Source material: blood. The rearrangement uses TRBV20-1 and TRBJ2-7, with D uncertain. The CDR3 here is CSAQTDWLGSYEQYF. For the CDR3, the DNA is TGCAGTGCTCAAACTGATTGGCTAGGGTCCTACGAGCAGTACTTC.